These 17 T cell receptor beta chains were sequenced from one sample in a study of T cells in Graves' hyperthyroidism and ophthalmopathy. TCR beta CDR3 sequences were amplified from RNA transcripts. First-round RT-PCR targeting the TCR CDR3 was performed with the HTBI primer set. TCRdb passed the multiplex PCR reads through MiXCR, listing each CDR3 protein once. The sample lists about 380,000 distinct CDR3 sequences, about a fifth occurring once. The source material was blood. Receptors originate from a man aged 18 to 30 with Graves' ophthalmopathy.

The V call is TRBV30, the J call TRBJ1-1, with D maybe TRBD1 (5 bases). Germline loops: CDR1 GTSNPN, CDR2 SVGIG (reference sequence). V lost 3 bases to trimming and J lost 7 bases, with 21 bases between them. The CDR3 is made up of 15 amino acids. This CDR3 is CAWRTYGGRRDEAFF. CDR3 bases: TGTGCCTGGAGGACGTATGGGGGGAGGCGTGATGAAGCTTTCTTT.

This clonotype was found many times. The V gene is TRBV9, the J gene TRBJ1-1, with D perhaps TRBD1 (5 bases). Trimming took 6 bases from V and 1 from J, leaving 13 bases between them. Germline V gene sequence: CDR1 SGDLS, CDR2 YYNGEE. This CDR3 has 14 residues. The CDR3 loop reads CASTGDGGNTEAFF. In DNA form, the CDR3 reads TGTGCCAGCACCGGGGATGGGGGGAACACTGAAGCTTTCTTT.

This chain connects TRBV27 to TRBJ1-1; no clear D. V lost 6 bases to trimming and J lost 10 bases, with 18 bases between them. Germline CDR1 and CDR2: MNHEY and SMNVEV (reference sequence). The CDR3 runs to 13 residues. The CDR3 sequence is CASSSRGPPPAFF. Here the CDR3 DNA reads TGTGCCAGCAGCTCCCGCGGGCCCCCTCCAGCTTTCTTT.

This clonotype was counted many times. CDR3 loop: CSVEDLVGTSGGPYNEQFF. In DNA, the CDR3 is TGCAGCGTTGAAGATTTAGTGGGGACTAGCGGGGGCCCGTACAATGAGCAGTTCTTC. The rearrangement links TRBV29-1 to TRBJ2-1, with TRBD2 matching over 14 bases. V shed 0 bases and J 4 bases; nucleotides not matched to a gene: 11. Germline V gives CDR1 SQVTM, CDR2 ANQGSEA. The CDR3 runs to 19 residues.

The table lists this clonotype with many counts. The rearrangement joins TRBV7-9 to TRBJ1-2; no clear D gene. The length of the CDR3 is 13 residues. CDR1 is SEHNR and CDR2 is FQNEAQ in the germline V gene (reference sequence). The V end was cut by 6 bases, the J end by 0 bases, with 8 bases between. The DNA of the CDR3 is TGTGCCAGCAGTTCGGGAACTAACTATGGCTACACCTTC. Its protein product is CASSSGTNYGYTF.

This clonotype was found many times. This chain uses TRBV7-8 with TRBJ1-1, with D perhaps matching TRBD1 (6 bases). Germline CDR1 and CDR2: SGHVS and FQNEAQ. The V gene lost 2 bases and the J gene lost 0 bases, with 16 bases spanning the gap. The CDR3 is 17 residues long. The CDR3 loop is CASSLNPQDRLNTEAFF. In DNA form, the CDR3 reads TGTGCCAGCAGCTTAAACCCCCAGGACAGACTGAACACTGAAGCTTTCTTT.

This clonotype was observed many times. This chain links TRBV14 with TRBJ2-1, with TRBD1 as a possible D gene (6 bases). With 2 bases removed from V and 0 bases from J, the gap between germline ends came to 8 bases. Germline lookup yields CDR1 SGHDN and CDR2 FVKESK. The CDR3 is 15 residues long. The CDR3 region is CASSQHRASYNEQFF. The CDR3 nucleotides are TGTGCCAGCAGCCAACACAGGGCCTCCTACAATGAGCAGTTCTTC.

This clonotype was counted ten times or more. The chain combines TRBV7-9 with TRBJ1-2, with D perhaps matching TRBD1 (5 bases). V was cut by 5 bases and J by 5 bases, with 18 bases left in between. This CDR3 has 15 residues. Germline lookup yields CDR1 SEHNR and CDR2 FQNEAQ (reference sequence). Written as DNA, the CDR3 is TGTGCCAGCAGCGCCTCCGGGACGGGCACATATGGCTACACCTTC. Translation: CASSASGTGTYGYTF.

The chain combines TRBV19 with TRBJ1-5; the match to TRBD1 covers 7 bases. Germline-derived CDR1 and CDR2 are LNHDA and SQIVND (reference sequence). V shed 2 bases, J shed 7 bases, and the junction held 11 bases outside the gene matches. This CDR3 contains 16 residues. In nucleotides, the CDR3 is TGTGCCAGTAGTATAACTCGACAGGGCTTTTTCCAGCCCCAGCATTTT. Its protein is CASSITRQGFFQPQHF.

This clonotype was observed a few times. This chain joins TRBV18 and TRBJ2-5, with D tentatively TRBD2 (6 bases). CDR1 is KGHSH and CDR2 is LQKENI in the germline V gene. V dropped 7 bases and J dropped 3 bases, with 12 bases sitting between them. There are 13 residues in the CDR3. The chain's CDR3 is CASCRSGEETQYF. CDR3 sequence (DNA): TGTGCCAGCTGCCGCTCGGGGGAAGAGACCCAGTACTTC.

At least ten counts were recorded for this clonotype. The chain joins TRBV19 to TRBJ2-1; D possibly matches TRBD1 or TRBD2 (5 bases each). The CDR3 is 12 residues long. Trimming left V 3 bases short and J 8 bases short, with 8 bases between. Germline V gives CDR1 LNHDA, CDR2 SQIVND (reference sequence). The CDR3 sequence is CASSILGDEQFF. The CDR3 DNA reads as TGTGCCAGTAGTATCCTGGGGGATGAGCAGTTCTTC.

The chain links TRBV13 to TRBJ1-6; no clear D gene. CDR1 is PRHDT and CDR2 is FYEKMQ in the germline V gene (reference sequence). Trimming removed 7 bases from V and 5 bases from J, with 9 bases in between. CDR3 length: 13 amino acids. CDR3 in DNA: TGTGCCAGCAACGGCAGAGATAATTCACCCCTCCACTTT. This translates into CASNGRDNSPLHF.

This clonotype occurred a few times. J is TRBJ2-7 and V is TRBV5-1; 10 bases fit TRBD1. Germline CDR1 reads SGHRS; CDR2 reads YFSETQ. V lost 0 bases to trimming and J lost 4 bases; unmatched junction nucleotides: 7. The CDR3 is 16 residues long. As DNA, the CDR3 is TGCGCCAGCAGCTTGGATTTGGACAGGGGGGCTTACGAGCAGTACTTC. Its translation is CASSLDLDRGAYEQYF.

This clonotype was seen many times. CDR3 sequence (DNA): TGTGCCAGCAGTCTCCCGACCCGGGACAGGGGCTATGGCTACACCTTC. As protein: CASSLPTRDRGYGYTF. The chain combines TRBV28 with TRBJ1-2; the match to TRBD1 covers 10 bases. Germline CDR1 is MDHEN and CDR2 is SYDVKM. The J segment lost 4 bases and the V segment lost 5 bases, leaving 10 bases of the junction unmatched. The CDR3 loop spans 16 amino acids.

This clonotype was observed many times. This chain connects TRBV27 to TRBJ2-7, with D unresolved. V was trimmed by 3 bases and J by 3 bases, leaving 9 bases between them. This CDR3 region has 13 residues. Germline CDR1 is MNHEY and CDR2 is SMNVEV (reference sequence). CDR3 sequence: CASSFGQLYEQYF. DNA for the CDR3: TGTGCCAGCAGTTTTGGGCAACTCTACGAGCAGTACTTC.

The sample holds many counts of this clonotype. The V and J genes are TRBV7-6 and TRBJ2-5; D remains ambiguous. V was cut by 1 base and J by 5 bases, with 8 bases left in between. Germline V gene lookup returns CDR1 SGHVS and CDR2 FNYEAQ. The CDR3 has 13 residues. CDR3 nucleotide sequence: TGTGCCAGCAGCTTAGTGGGAAGGGAGACCCAGTACTTC. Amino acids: CASSLVGRETQYF.

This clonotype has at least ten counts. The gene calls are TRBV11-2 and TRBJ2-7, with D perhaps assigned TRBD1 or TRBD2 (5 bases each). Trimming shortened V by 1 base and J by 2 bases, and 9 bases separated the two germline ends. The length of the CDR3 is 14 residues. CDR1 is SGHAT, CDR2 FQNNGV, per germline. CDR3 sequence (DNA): TGTGCCAGCAGCTTAGGTGGGACGGCCTACGAGCAGTACTTC. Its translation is CASSLGGTAYEQYF.